The 18 T cell receptor beta chains below were found in one sample sequenced in a study of tumor-infiltrating lymphocytes in primary liver carcinoma. Bulk tissue was left unsorted, and RNA and DNA were co-extracted from around 18-30 mg of it. The input was approximately 500 ng total RNA; TCR beta cDNA was made from it with a constant-region primer. Slightly modified ARM-PCR with three nested multiplex PCR rounds yielded TCR beta libraries. Both of the initial two PCR rounds ran for about 11 cycles and employed TRBV1-TRBV30 forward primers alongside a C-beta reverse primer. TCRdb called the multiplex PCR reads again in MiXCR, with one record for every CDR3 protein. There are some 110,000 distinct CDR3 sequences in the sample; approximately 82% occur only once, and about 20% lies in the top ten. Sequences were obtained from liver tumor tissue from sampling region 3. As for subset: tumor region T3, left-lateral pole. The receptor set was obtained from a man aged 35 to 55 with primary liver carcinoma and hepatitis B virus infection.

J is TRBJ1-2 and V is TRBV29-1; D ambiguous. From germline, CDR1 is SQVTM and CDR2 ANQGSEA. V was pared by 7 bases and J by 4 bases, with 10 bases between. The CDR3 has 11 amino acids. The chain's CDR3 is CSDVRPYGYTF. CDR3 coding DNA: TGCAGCGATGTAAGGCCCTATGGCTACACCTTC.

With regard to this clonotype: One junction end disagrees with the germline gene, perhaps due to a read error. V is TRBV11-2 and J is TRBJ2-4; D remains unclear. CDR1 and CDR2 from the germline V gene are SGHAT and FQNNGV. The CDR3 consists of 15 residues. CDR3 amino acids: CASITPAVAKDIQYF. DNA of the CDR3: TGTGCCAGCATCACTCCGGCGGTAGCCAAAGACATTCAGTACTTC.

Note on this clonotype: A junction boundary mismatches the germline segment, possibly from a read error. This chain uses TRBV29-1 with TRBJ2-1; D gene ambiguous. The CDR3 consists of 13 residues. Germline V gene sequence: CDR1 SQVTM, CDR2 ANQGSEA. Written as DNA, the CDR3 is TGCGGCGCTCACCGTCCGACCGACAAAGAGCAGTTCTTC. Translating it yields CGAHRPTDKEQFF.

Concerning this clonotype itself: The junction shows a germline mismatch at one end, possibly a read error. The chain joins TRBV5-1 to TRBJ2-7; D is unclear. CDR3 length equals 15 residues. The germline CDR1 and CDR2 sequences are SGHRS and YFSETQ. Written as DNA, the CDR3 is TGCGCCAGCAGCTTTAGCAGGAGCCCCAACTACGAACAGTACTTC. Translated, it gives CASSFSRSPNYEQYF.

About this clonotype itself: The CDR3 end shows no conserved phenylalanine or tryptophan, and so a read error is likely. The CDR3 DNA follows: TGTGCCAGCTGTTTAGACGGTATGGGGGCCAAAAACATTCAGTACCTC. It translates to CASCLDGMGAKNIQYL. The chain couples TRBV12-3 or TRBV12-4 to TRBJ2-4, with D unresolved. This CDR3 comprises 16 residues.

This clonotype was detected once. Its ends do not fully match the called genes, so a read error is possible. V usage is TRBV11-3 and J usage is TRBJ2-2; D gene uncertain. Germline CDR1 reads SGHNT; CDR2 reads YENEEA. CDR3 length: 18 residues. CDR3 loop: CASCLGRIVRGNTGELFF. In DNA form, the CDR3 reads TGTGCCAGCTGCTTAGGGCGGATAGTGAGAGGGAACACCGGGGAGCTGTTTTTT.

This sequence joins TRBV29-1 and TRBJ2-3; a weak D match, TRBD2 (5 bases). From germline, CDR1 is SQVTM and CDR2 ANQGSEA. The CDR3 length is 14 residues. V lost 7 bases and J 8 bases, leaving 22 bases between the germline ends. The CDR3 loop reads CSAGVGAGTRTQYF. CDR3 DNA sequence: TGCAGCGCCGGGGTGGGAGCCGGCACACGTACGCAGTATTTT.

The chain joins TRBV19 to TRBJ1-1; D gene ambiguous. V lost 2 bases, J lost 1 base, and 8 bases lay in between. Germline assignment: CDR1 LNHDA and CDR2 SQIVND (reference sequence). This CDR3 has 14 amino acids. As DNA, the CDR3 is TGTGCCAGTAGTATAAAGGCGGCGAACACTGAAGCTTTCTTT. Translating it yields CASSIKAANTEAFF.

This clonotype was seen many times. The V and J genes are TRBV5-5 and TRBJ2-3; TRBD1 agrees at 10 bases. Germline V lookup: CDR1 SGHKS, CDR2 YYEKEE (reference sequence). The CDR3 runs 17 residues. Trimming at V came to 4 bases and at J to 3 bases, leaving 11 bases not matched to a gene. The CDR3 DNA sequence: TGTGCCAGCAGCCCCCGGGACAGGGGAGGAATAACAGATACGCAGTATTTT. Its translation is CASSPRDRGGITDTQYF. Supplemented by reference TRBV5-5 and TRBJ2-3, the full variable domain reads DAGVTQSPTHLIKTRGQQVTLRCSPISGHKSVSWYQQVLGQGPQFIFQYYEKEERGRGNFPDRFSARQFPNYSSELNVNALLLGDSALYLCASSPRDRGGITDTQYFGPGTRLTVL.

As for this clonotype: Its ends do not fully match the called genes, so a read error is possible. V and J are TRBV10-3 and TRBJ2-3; maybe TRBD1 (5 bases). The CDR3 has 12 residues. CDR1 and CDR2 from the germline V gene are ENHRY and SYGVKD. In nucleotides, the CDR3 is TGTGGCATCAGTGCCATTACAGGTACGAAGTATTTT. Translated: CGISAITGTKYF.

For this clonotype: It is likely a read error, because the conserved phenylalanine at the end of the CDR3 is missing. This chain links TRBV28 with TRBJ2-1; 13 positions agree with TRBD2. Germline values: CDR1 MDHEN, CDR2 SYDVKM. The CDR3 is 19 residues long. CDR3 sequence (DNA): TGTGCCTGCAGTTTTGCGGGACTAGCGGGATTGAGCTCCTACAATGAGCAGTTCTTG. Residues: CACSFAGLAGLSSYNEQFL.

This clonotype was picked up one time. A clone one base away is much larger, so this may be a read error. The chain recombines TRBV24-1 with TRBJ2-3, with D unclear. This CDR3 has 13 amino acids. The germline V gene has CDR1 KGHDR and CDR2 SFDVKD. The CDR3 loop reads CATSDLYTDSQYF. The CDR3 DNA is TGTGCCACCAGTGATCTATACACAGATTCGCAGTATTTT.

The chain has TRBV6-5 and TRBJ1-5; 7 positions agree with TRBD1. CDR3 length equals 15 residues. After removal of 5 bases from V and 6 bases from J, the junction contained 10 bases not matched to a gene. From germline, CDR1 is MNHEY and CDR2 SVGAGI. CDR3 nucleotide sequence: TGTGCCAGCAGTGGACAGGATGGAAAAGGTCAGCCCCAGCATTTT. This translates into CASSGQDGKGQPQHF.

The rearrangement uses TRBV5-4 and TRBJ2-3, with D unresolved. This CDR3 has 13 residues. V was cut by 10 bases and J by 7 bases, with 19 bases left in between. Germline assignment: CDR1 SGHNT and CDR2 YYREEE (reference sequence). The CDR3 protein is CAGSPPSVNTQYF. In nucleotides, the CDR3 is TGTGCCGGTAGCCCCCCGAGTGTTAATACGCAGTATTTT.

This sequence joins TRBV11-2 and TRBJ2-3; tentative D call: TRBD1 (6 bases). This CDR3 spans 19 amino acids. Germline V CDR1 and CDR2: SGHAT, FQNNGV. Trimming stripped 10 bases from V and 7 bases from J, with 36 bases between. CDR3 region: CANSLSLGGRIVTKHTQYF. In DNA form, the CDR3 reads TGTGCCAACAGTTTATCTTTAGGGGGTCGGATCGTTACAAAACATACGCAGTATTTT.

For this clonotype: A much larger clone differs by one base, so this may be a read error. The chain carries TRBV7-9 and TRBJ2-1; no definite D call. Germline V gene sequence: CDR1 SEHNR, CDR2 FQNEAQ (reference sequence). There are 11 residues in the CDR3. CDR3 in amino acids: CTSSPQAEQFF. DNA of the CDR3: TGTACCAGCAGCCCCCAGGCGGAGCAGTTCTTC. Filled out from reference TRBV7-9 and TRBJ2-1, the complete variable domain reads DTGVSQNPRHKITKRGQNVTFRCDPISEHNRLYWYRQTLGQGPEFLTYFQNEAQLEKSRLLSDRFSAERPKGSFSTLEIQRTEQGDSAMYLCTSSPQAEQFFGPGTRLTVL.

With respect to this clonotype: One end of the junction fails to match germline, which may point to a read error. The chain has TRBV30 and TRBJ2-1; D is possibly TRBD1 (6 bases). This CDR3 spans 14 amino acids. Germline CDR1 is GTSNPN and CDR2 is SVGIG (reference sequence). CDR3 region: CAGSKGDHLTEQFF. CDR3 DNA sequence: TGTGCCGGGAGTAAGGGGGACCACCTAACTGAACAGTTCTTC.

The chain recombines TRBV28 with TRBJ2-3; no definite D call. This CDR3 spans 16 amino acids. Germline V lookup: CDR1 MDHEN, CDR2 SYDVKM. V was clipped by 4 bases and J by 5 bases, with 19 bases between them. CDR3 loop: CASSSPVGSGIDTQYF. CDR3 coding DNA: TGTGCCAGCAGTTCCCCCGTAGGGTCTGGCATAGATACGCAGTATTTT. The entire variable domain, with the rest obtained from reference TRBV28 and TRBJ2-3, is as follows: DVKVTQSSRYLVKRTGEKVFLECVQDMDHENMFWYRQDPGLGLRLIYFSYDVKMKEKGDIPEGYSVSREKKERFSLILESASTNQTSMYLCASSSPVGSGIDTQYFGPGTRLTVL.